The 7 T cell receptor beta chains given below trace back to one sample, sequenced in a study of spatial heterogeneity in lung cancer (dated 2019 in TCRdb). Beyond this particular receptor, the publication reports: The tumor nonsynonymous mutation count correlated with the number of expanded intratumoral alpha and beta TCRs.

The antigens these receptors bind are not known. What the time point label conveys for this sample: sample taken at primary tumor resection. The library was obtained by 5' RACE. Sequenced using a NextSeq 500. The public sequencing data were trimmed at Q25 with fastp and processed into clonotypes with MiXCR by TCRdb, which kept only in-frame beta chains. Each entry is one CDR3 protein sequence, shown with its most common DNA and genes. Counted in this sample were approximately 12,000 distinct CDR3 sequences; approximately 4.8% of them appeared once. Approximately 25% of the sample comes from the top ten. Sequencing used lung tumor tissue, obtained at surgery. The receptors come from a male donor with early-stage non-small cell lung cancer.

This clonotype has a count of ten or more. Within a library made for alpha chains, this beta chain is off target, and its count is uninformative. The gene calls are TRBV9 and TRBJ1-6; D is perhaps TRBD1 (5 bases). Germline V gives CDR1 SGDLS, CDR2 YYNGEE. Trimming took 0 bases from V and 11 from J, leaving 21 bases between them. This CDR3 is 17 amino acids long. In DNA, the CDR3 is TGTGCCAGCAGCGTAGCCGAAAACCCGGGACGTGGGGCACCCCTCCACTTT. Translated: CASSVAENPGRGAPLHF.

This clonotype was counted ten times or more. Since it is a stray read in a library aimed at alpha chains, this beta chain has a size that is not meaningful. The V and J genes are TRBV11-3 and TRBJ2-3, with 8 bases lining up with TRBD2. With 3 bases clipped from V and 6 bases from J, the junction kept 2 bases outside the gene matches. Germline V gene lookup returns CDR1 SGHNT and CDR2 YENEEA. The CDR3 sequence is 13 residues long. CDR3 amino acids: CASSLLAGDTQYF. The CDR3 DNA reads as TGTGCCAGCAGCTTGTTAGCGGGGGATACGCAGTATTTT.

By share, this clonotype ranks as medium-sized. Since it is a stray read in a library aimed at alpha chains, this beta chain has a size that is not meaningful. V usage is TRBV10-3 and J usage is TRBJ2-3; 7 bases fit TRBD2. In germline, CDR1 is ENHRY, CDR2 SYGVKD. V dropped 4 bases and J dropped 1; count of bases not matched to a gene: 5. This CDR3 comprises 15 residues. CDR3 residues: CAISGLAQRTDTQYF. CDR3 nucleotide sequence: TGTGCCATCAGTGGACTAGCCCAGCGCACAGATACGCAGTATTTT.

The table lists this clonotype with many counts. Being off target in a library aimed at alpha chains, this beta chain has a size of little meaning. The rearrangement uses TRBV25-1 and TRBJ1-5; D ambiguous. Germline loops: CDR1 MGHDK, CDR2 SYGVNS. Trimming removed 2 bases from V and 5 bases from J, with 4 bases in between. This CDR3 has 12 amino acids. As DNA, the CDR3 is TGTGCCAGCAGTGAACTGGATCAGCCCCAGCATTTT. Its protein product is CASSELDQPQHF.

This clonotype was found many times. This beta chain lies outside the target of a library built for alpha chains; its clone size means little. The V call is TRBV6-2 or TRBV6-3, the J call TRBJ2-6; D is unclear. Per germline, CDR1 MNHEY and CDR2 SVGEGT. This CDR3 contains 16 residues. V lost 3 bases and J 1 base, leaving 10 bases between the germline ends. DNA for the CDR3: TGTGCCAGCAGTTATCGTCGGGTTTCTGGGGCCAACGTCCTGACTTTC. This encodes CASSYRRVSGANVLTF.

The table lists this clonotype with many counts. As an off-target read in a library built for alpha chains, this beta chain has a frequency of little significance. The rearrangement uses TRBV12-3 or TRBV12-4 and TRBJ2-1; 10 bases are shared with TRBD1. The CDR3 runs 13 residues. V trimming: 6 bases; J trimming: 6 bases; junction bases outside the gene matches: 2. The chain's CDR3 is CASSRTGGNEQFF. The CDR3 coding sequence is TGTGCCAGCAGCCGGACAGGGGGCAATGAGCAGTTCTTC.

This clonotype was picked up many times. A library prepared for alpha chains yielded this beta chain as an off-target read; its size is of little meaning. The chain couples TRBV28 to TRBJ1-2; D might be TRBD1 (5 bases). Germline V gene data show CDR1 as MDHEN and CDR2 as SYDVKM. The CDR3 has 14 amino acids. V was clipped by 4 bases and J by 5 bases, with 14 bases between them. CDR3 amino acids: CASSSLRDGYGYTF. CDR3 in DNA: TGTGCCAGCAGTTCTCTTCGGGACGGATATGGCTACACCTTC.